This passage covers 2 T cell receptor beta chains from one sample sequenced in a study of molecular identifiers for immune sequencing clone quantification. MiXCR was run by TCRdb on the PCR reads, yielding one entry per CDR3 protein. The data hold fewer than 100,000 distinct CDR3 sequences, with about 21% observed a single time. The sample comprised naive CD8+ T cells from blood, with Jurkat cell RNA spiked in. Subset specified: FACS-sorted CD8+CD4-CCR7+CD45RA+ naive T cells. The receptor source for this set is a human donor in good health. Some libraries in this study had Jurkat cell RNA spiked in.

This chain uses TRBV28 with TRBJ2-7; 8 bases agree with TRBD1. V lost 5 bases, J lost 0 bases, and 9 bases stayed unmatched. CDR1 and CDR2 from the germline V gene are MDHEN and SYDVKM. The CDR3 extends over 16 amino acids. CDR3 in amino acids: CASSTGGTGSSYEQYF. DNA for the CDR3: TGTGCCAGCAGTACCGGAGGGACAGGAAGCTCCTACGAGCAGTACTTC.

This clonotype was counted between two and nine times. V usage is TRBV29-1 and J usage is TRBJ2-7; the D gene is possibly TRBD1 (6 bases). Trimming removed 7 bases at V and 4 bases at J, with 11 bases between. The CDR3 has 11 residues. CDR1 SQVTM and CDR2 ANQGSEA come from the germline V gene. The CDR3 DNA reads TGCAGCGCAAAGGACAGTTACGAGCAGTACTTC. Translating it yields CSAKDSYEQYF.